Listed here is a single TCR beta chain. Its antigen is unknown. Within one base of it there is no much larger clone, and no base qualities were kept. Healthy HIV-negative adults with no recently reported acute infections or vaccinations were included as donors. All donors were Caucasian adults living in Nashville, Tennessee, USA. CD4+ T cells were enriched by magnetic negative selection; naive cells were then positively selected on CD45RA, and the negative fraction formed the memory subset. Blood was collected by leukapheresis, and PBMCs were isolated by Ficoll-Histopaque density gradient centrifugation and then cryopreserved in liquid nitrogen vapor phase. Analytical flow cytometry was used to check the purity and quantity of every magnetically sorted T cell population. Genomic DNA was isolated from each sorted fraction and quantified by UV absorbance on a Nanodrop 2000c. This record belongs to a study of shared clonotypes between healthy human individuals (dated by TCRdb to 2019 to 2021). With regard to the full study: The cohort comprised two women and a few men aged 18 to 49 years. For each donor, three plates each were used for CD4 naive and CD4 memory, two plates were used for CD8 naive, and one plate was used for CD8 memory. The study deeply sequenced blood TCR repertoires of roughly five healthy adults to estimate repertoire size and the extent of clonotype sharing between individuals. Different laboratories and diverse techniques were used to prepare libraries and sequence TCR repertoires, to increase sequencing depth and limit assay-specific biases. Between about 0.8 and 9 billion PBMCs per donor were obtained by leukapheresis. Beyond this particular receptor, the publication reports: Across four donors, approximately 4.9% of naive CD4, around 3.3% of naive CD8, around 2.1% of memory CD4, and approximately 0.4% of memory CD8 clonotypes were shared. The genetic and exposure-history diversity represented was limited by the small number of donors. Higher generation probabilities were observed for clonotypes shared by all four sorted-subset donors than for non-shared clonotypes. Pairwise subsampling led to the expectation that sequencing depth would affect the degree of clonotype sharing among donors. Sampling was limited to blood, and TCR repertoires in tissue likely differ from TCR repertoires in blood. Larger estimated clonotype richness was generally found for naive subsets than for memory subsets. Even with the large sequencing depth, rarefaction of the sorted-subset datasets indicated that sequencing was incomplete.

TCR CDR3 regions were amplified from genomic DNA by multiplex PCR using the deep immunoSEQ assay. Extracted genomic DNA from each cell subset was distributed evenly across all wells of several immunoSEQ 96-well plates, and each plate was treated as a replicate. For sorted subsets, approximately 190 ng genomic DNA, equal to some 28,000 T cell genomes, was loaded into each replicate PCR. Purified libraries were measured with a Qubit 3.0 fluorometer, size-checked on a Bioanalyzer 2100, and measured again with the KAPA Library Quantification kit. A separate single-read 150-cycle Illumina NextSeq 550 flow cell was used to sequence each immunoSEQ 96-well plate. On the study's bioinformatics: Because the immunoSEQ output held only junctional sequences and lacked quality scores, the filtering could not match the filtering applied to full-length reads. To assign V/J genes and CDR3, sequences were annotated against IMGT germline references using PyIR, a Python wrapper for IgBLAST v1.9. Reads were filtered out if the reads had weak V/J assignments (E-value above 1e-6), no CDR3, stop codons, out-of-frame junctions, or ambiguous translated residues. V3J clonotypes were defined by identical inferred V gene, J gene, and CDR3 amino acid sequence. Percentage overlap between repertoires was calculated by dividing the number of shared unique clonotypes by the size of the smaller repertoire. RTK rarefaction, the Chao1 estimator, and Recon v2.1 estimates of unobserved clonotypes were used to assess repertoire richness. For all TCRbeta clonotypes obtained by the gDNA method from a few donors, generation probabilities were computed with OLGA. Here the immuneACCESS table is served through TCRdb, limited to in-frame sequences with V and J called. Missing clones are a known gap in these copies; in checked studies unresolved V genes cover under half, and the rest lacks a known reason. V and J calls and clone size are copied from that table; D and trimming were computed from the DNA. The sample data list some 1 million clones, and approximately 76% of these were observed just once. Together, the top ten hold less than 1.5% of the sample.

V lost 6 bases and J lost 4 bases, and the count of bases not matched to a germline gene is 6. CDR1 and CDR2, looked up from the germline V gene (reference sequence), are SGHNT and YYREEE. Inclusive of the bounding cysteine and phenylalanine, the CDR3 is 13 residues long. Only the CDR3 region is kept as DNA, spanning 39 bases read in frame from base 1. This TCR derives from a man aged 18 to 29 in good health. The rearrangement combines TRBV5-4 with TRBJ1-1; 7 central bases correspond to TRBD1. The sequenced sample was memory CD4+ T cells sorted from blood. What the cell subset or site label conveys for this sample: CD45RA-negative fraction. The bases are TGTGCCAGCAAGGGGGCGGGAGGCACTGAAGCTTTCTTT. Its protein reads: CASKGAGGTEAFF.